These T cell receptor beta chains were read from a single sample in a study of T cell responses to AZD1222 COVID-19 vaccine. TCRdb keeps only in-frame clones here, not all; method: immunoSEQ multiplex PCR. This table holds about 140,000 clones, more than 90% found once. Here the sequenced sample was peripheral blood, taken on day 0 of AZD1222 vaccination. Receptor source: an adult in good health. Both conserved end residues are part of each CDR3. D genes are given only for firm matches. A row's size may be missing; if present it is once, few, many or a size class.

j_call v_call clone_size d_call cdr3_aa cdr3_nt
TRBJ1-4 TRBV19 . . CASRTAVGAPEKLFF TGTGCCAGTAGGACCGCTGTGGGGGCCCCTGAAAAACTGTTTTTT
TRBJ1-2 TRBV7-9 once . CASSLVRGSNYGYTF TGTGCCAGCAGCTTGGTGAGGGGCTCTAACTATGGCTACACCTTC
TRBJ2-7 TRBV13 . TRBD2 CASSLGGAGGGYYEQYF TGTGCCAGCAGCTTAGGCGGCGCGGGAGGGGGTTACTACGAGCAGTACTTC
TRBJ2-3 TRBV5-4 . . CASSLVSSHSAMTQYF TGTGCCAGCAGCTTGGTTTCCAGCCACAGCGCAATGACGCAGTATTTT
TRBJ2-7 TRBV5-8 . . CASSPGAHRVYEQYF TGTGCCAGCAGCCCCGGGGCCCACCGAGTCTACGAGCAGTACTTC
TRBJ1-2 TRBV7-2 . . CASSLTRQEDHGYTF TGTGCCAGCAGCTTAACCCGACAGGAAGACCATGGCTACACCTTC
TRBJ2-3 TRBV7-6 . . CATSSKGGRDTQYF TGTGCCACCTCTTCGAAGGGTGGGAGAGATACGCAGTATTTT
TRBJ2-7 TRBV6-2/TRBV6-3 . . CASSYSMSYEQYF TGTGCCAGCAGTTACTCGATGAGCTACGAGCAGTACTTC
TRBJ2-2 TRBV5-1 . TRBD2 CASSPSGLVVLFF TGCGCCAGCAGCCCGTCCGGACTAGTAGTTCTGTTTTTT
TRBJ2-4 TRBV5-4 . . CASSLRAQEPIINIQYF TGTGCCAGCAGCTTGAGGGCACAGGAGCCTATAATAAACATTCAGTACTTC
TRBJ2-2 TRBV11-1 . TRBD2 CASSSGLAGGTGELFF TGTGCCAGCAGCTCCGGACTAGCGGGAGGGACCGGGGAGCTGTTTTTT
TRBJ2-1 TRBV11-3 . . CASSLGHEQFF TGTGCCAGCAGCTTAGGTCATGAGCAGTTCTTC
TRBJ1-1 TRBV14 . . CASSLGRNTEAFF TGTGCCAGCAGCCTAGGTCGGAACACTGAAGCTTTCTTT
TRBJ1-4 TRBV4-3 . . CASSQDYEKLFF TGCGCCAGCAGCCAAGACTATGAAAAACTGTTTTTT
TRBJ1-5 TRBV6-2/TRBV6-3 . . CASSRGSQPQHF TGTGCCAGCAGTCGGGGATCGCAGCCCCAGCATTTT
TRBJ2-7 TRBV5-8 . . CASSFWTPAF TGTGCCAGCAGCTTCTGGACGCCTGCCTTC
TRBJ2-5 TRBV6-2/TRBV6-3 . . CASSYSREVRETQYF TGTGCCAGCAGTTATTCGAGGGAGGTTCGGGAGACCCAGTACTTC
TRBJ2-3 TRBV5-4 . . CASSPPEGARDTQYF TGTGCCAGCAGCCCTCCGGAGGGGGCCCGAGATACGCAGTATTTT
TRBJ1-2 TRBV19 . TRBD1 CASSIFDRGMTGYTF TGTGCCAGTAGTATATTCGACAGGGGGATGACTGGCTACACCTTC
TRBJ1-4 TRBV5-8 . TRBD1 CASSWSGTDEKLFF TGTGCCAGCAGCTGGTCCGGGACAGATGAAAAACTGTTTTTT
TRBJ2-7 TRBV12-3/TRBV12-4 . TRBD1 CASRETGVYEQYF TGTGCCAGCAGGGAAACAGGGGTCTACGAGCAGTACTTC
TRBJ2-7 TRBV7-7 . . CASSLSLREYYEQYF TGTGCCAGCAGCTTAAGTTTGAGGGAATACTACGAGCAGTACTTC
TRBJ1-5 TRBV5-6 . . CASSLSAGSNQPQHF TGTGCCAGCAGCTTGAGTGCGGGAAGCAATCAGCCCCAGCATTTT
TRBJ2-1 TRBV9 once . CASSVTVYNEQFF TGTGCCAGCAGCGTAACCGTCTACAATGAGCAGTTCTTC
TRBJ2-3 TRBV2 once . CASSEYLGDTQYF TGTGCCAGCAGTGAATACTTGGGAGATACGCAGTATTTT
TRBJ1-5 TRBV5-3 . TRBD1 CAPTRQGQGGNQPQHF TGTGCCCCCACAAGGCAAGGACAGGGCGGCAATCAGCCCCAGCATTTT
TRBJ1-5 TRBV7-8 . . CASTQGFNQPQHF TGTGCCAGCACACAGGGTTTCAATCAGCCCCAGCATTTT
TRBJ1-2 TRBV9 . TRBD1 CASSVSTGPSNYGYTF TGTGCCAGCAGCGTTTCGACAGGGCCGTCTAACTATGGCTACACCTTC
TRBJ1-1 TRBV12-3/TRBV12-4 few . CASTGDGNTEAFF TGTGCCAGCACCGGGGACGGGAACACTGAAGCTTTCTTT
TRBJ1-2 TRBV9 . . CASSVEGTRDYGYTF TGTGCCAGCAGCGTAGAGGGGACTCGGGACTATGGCTACACCTTC
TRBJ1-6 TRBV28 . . CASSSTYNSPLHF TGTGCCAGCAGTTCAACATATAATTCACCCCTCCACTTT
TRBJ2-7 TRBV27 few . CASSPLDYAGAREQYF TGTGCCAGCAGTCCCCTTGATTATGCGGGGGCGCGTGAGCAGTACTTC
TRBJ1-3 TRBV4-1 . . CASSQGLMALSGNTIYF TGCGCCAGCAGCCAAGGCTTGATGGCCCTCTCTGGAAACACCATATATTTT
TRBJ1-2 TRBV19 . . CASSIDRLGVYGYTF TGTGCCAGTAGTATTGACAGGTTGGGGGTGTATGGCTACACCTTC
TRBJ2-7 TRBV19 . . CASSMAGGPYEQYF TGTGCCAGTAGTATGGCTGGTGGGCCCTACGAGCAGTACTTC
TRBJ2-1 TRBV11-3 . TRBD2 CASSRTSGNNEQFF TGTGCCAGCAGCCGGACTAGCGGGAACAATGAGCAGTTCTTC
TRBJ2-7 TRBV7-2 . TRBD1 CASSLGTGETYEQYF TGTGCCAGCAGCTTAGGGACAGGGGAAACCTACGAGCAGTACTTC
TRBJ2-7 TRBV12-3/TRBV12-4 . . CASSDPETYEQYF TGTGCCAGCAGTGATCCGGAGACCTACGAGCAGTACTTC
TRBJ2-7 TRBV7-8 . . CASSLARLRSSEQYF TGTGCCAGCAGCTTAGCCAGACTGAGGTCCAGCGAGCAGTACTTC
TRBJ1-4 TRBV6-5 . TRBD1 CASRTGQGNEKLFF TGTGCCAGCAGGACGGGACAGGGCAATGAAAAACTGTTTTTT
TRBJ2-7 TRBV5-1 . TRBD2 CASSLGGTSGPRTDEQYF TGCGCCAGCAGCTTGGGAGGGACTAGCGGGCCAAGAACCGACGAGCAGTACTTC
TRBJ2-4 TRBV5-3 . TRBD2 CARSSTSGGSLAKNIQYF TGTGCCAGAAGCAGCACTAGCGGGGGATCTCTGGCCAAAAACATTCAGTACTTC
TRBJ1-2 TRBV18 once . CASSPKTNYGYTF TGTGCCAGCTCACCCAAGACTAACTATGGCTACACCTTC
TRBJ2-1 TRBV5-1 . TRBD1 CASSAPGQGMGNEQFF TGCGCCAGCAGCGCACCGGGACAGGGTATGGGAAATGAGCAGTTCTTC
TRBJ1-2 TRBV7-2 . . CASSTVGWDKLYGYTF TGTGCCAGCAGCACAGTGGGTTGGGATAAACTGTATGGCTACACCTTC
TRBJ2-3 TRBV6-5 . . CASRPGTHTDTQYF TGTGCCAGCAGACCCGGGACACACACAGATACGCAGTATTTT
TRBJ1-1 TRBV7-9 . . CASSLGRDAFF TGTGCCAGCAGCTTGGGTAGGGATGCTTTCTTT
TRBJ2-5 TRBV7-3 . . CASSLGRQETQYF TGTGCCAGCAGCCTGGGGCGCCAAGAGACCCAGTACTTC
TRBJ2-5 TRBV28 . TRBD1 CASSSNPGQGYF TGTGCCAGCAGTAGTAATCCGGGACAGGGGTACTTC
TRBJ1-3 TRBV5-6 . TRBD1 CASSTTRGTAGNTIYF TGTGCCAGCAGCACGACCCGCGGGACAGCTGGAAACACCATATATTTT
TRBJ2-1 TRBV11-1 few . CASELSYNEQFF TGTGCCAGCGAACTCTCCTACAATGAGCAGTTCTTC
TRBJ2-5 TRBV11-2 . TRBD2 CASSGRGGETQYF TGTGCCAGCAGCGGCCGGGGAGGGGAGACCCAGTACTTC
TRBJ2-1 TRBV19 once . CASSTGAYEQFF TGTGCCAGTAGTACCGGGGCTTATGAGCAGTTCTTC
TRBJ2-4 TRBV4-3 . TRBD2 CASSPRTSGGVNIQYF TGCGCCAGCAGCCCCCGGACTAGCGGGGGGGTGAACATTCAGTACTTC
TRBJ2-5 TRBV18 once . CASSPIHSEETQYF TGTGCCAGCTCACCAATCCACAGTGAAGAGACCCAGTACTTC
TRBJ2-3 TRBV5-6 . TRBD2 CASSLRHSGAFADTQYF TGTGCCAGCAGCTTACGCCATAGCGGGGCTTTCGCAGATACGCAGTATTTT
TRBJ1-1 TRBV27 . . CASSSPYGGDTEAFF TGTGCCAGCAGTTCCCCTTATGGGGGTGACACTGAAGCTTTCTTT
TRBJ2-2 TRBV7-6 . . CASSLAYPPRSTGELFF TGTGCCAGCAGCTTAGCCTATCCCCCCAGGTCGACCGGGGAGCTGTTTTTT
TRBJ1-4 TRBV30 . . CAGRAGTNEKLFF TGTGCCGGCCGGGCGGGAACTAATGAAAAACTGTTTTTT